Here is one T cell receptor beta chain with its context. Its specificity is not known. This sample was taken from a study of cytomegalovirus exposure and HLA in healthy donors. Study-level information: Earlier sequencing of 150 million to 200 million T cells yielded 100 million to 120 million unique TCR beta sequences.

The primer mix had 60 Vbeta and 13 Jbeta primers. The data were produced by immunoSEQ multiplex PCR, yet TCRdb's version contains in-frame clones alone and is incomplete. This repertoire shows some 170,000 clones, around 85% found once; its top ten account for about 4.6%. Whole-study findings and limits: Earlier analysis found most TCR beta V segments productive about 87% or about 30% of the time.

The CDR3 sequence is 14 residues long. V shed 3 bases and J shed 7 bases, with 12 bases lying between them. Germline loops: CDR1 MGHRA, CDR2 YSYEKL. The sequence came from a man in his forties or fifties in good health and CMV-seronegative. V gene TRBV4-1 combines with J gene TRBJ2-2; a weak D match, TRBD1 (5 bases). The sequencing input was PBMCs. CDR3 DNA sequence: TGCGCCAGCAGCCAGGGCAGGGCGGACGGGGAGCTGTTTTTT. Amino acid sequence: CASSQGRADGELFF.